Detailed here is one T cell receptor beta chain. The antigen is not known. The CDR3 spans 15 residues. Germline V gives CDR1 MNHEY, CDR2 SMNVEV (reference sequence). The sample comes from a study of T cells expressing NK-cell markers. Study as a whole: Sequencing of TCR beta repertoires drew on sorted CD3+CD56+NKG2C+, CD3+CD56+NKG2C- and CD3+CD56-NKG2C+ T cells. Among the eight sequenced donors, seven tested HCMV-seropositive and one tested seronegative.

TCRdb re-analyzed the 5' RACE reads; it lists each CDR3 protein once, without DNA. The sample table sets out about 550,000 distinct CDR3 sequences. Study-wide results and caveats: The HCMV specificity of the expanded NKG2C+ T cell clones stayed unresolved.

The chain couples TRBV27 to TRBJ2-5; TCRdb reports TRBD2, a call that lacks DNA to check it against. This TCR derives from a man aged 18 to 35 in good health. The sequenced sample was blood T cells: a sorted CD56 or NKG2C T cell subset, CD4+ or CD8+ T cells, or bulk PBMC T cells (not recorded which). CDR3 loop: CASSEGSGVGETQYF.